The TCR beta chain under discussion was sequenced for a study of spatial heterogeneity in lung cancer (dated by TCRdb to between 2017 and 2020). Regarding the complete study: More beta-chain than alpha-chain transcripts were consistently detected, likely reflecting higher beta-chain transcript abundance. In non-small cell lung cancer, the study made a quantitative comparison of TCR alpha and beta repertoires among multiple tumor regions, matched nontumor lung and blood. A strong correlation was found between TCR transcript counts in tumor regions and a T cell transcriptional module score from matched bulk RNA-seq. In the raw uncorrected reads, each unique combination of TCR and UMI appeared more than ten times on average. Both alpha and beta chains were TCR-sequenced in samples taken at surgery, namely 220 tumor regions, around 64 matched nontumor lung samples and 56 PBMC samples. The study linked features of the TCR repertoire to counts of nonsynonymous mutations, which were determined by whole-exome sequencing of tumor tissue. What the authors observed across the whole study: Confirming at a functional level the hypothesis that regional TCRs recognize regional mutations was considered to require additional single-cell paired TCR alpha and beta sequencing. The count of ubiquitous expanded TCRs correlated with the count of ubiquitous nonsynonymous mutations, and the count of regional expanded TCRs correlated with the count of regional nonsynonymous mutations. TCR-seq coverage of tumor T cells was estimated at only approximately 7% for alpha chains and more than 11% for beta chains. A correlation was observed between the number of expanded intratumoral alpha and beta TCRs and the tumor nonsynonymous mutation count.

A note on this clonotype: Its antigen is currently not known. Per-nucleotide qualities are absent, and no much larger clonotype sits a single base away.

Unmatched junction bases come to 8, with V trimmed by 4 bases and J by 4 bases. The CDR3, from cysteine to phenylalanine, totals 15 residues. Of all the DNA, just the CDR3 is kept, 45 bases in frame from base 1. Libraries were built with 5' RACE. The sequencer listed for this sample is NextSeq 500. To allow correction of PCR and sequencing errors, the TCR library protocol tagged every TCR cDNA molecule with a unique molecular identifier. The paper's data handling went like this. TCR identification, UMI-based error correction and CDR3 extraction were all carried out with Decombinator tools. Expanded TCRs were defined as those above a frequency of 2 per 1,000, corresponding to the top 1% of the tumor frequency distribution. Expanded tumor TCRs were classed as regional if statistically deemed absent (corrected P<0.05) from at least one tumor region, otherwise ubiquitous. Renyi diversity was calculated using the R vegan package after each repertoire was subsampled 100 times to 5,000 TCRs. CDR3 similarity networks were built from amino acid triplet string-kernel similarity, with CDR3s being connected when pairwise similarity was above 0.82. Using fastp trimming at Q25 and MiXCR clonotype assembly, TCRdb reanalyzed the public sequencing data and kept in-frame beta chains. For every CDR3 protein sequence, its rows merge into one entry that carries the most common genes and DNA. The V and J calls here are based on TCRdb, not the publication. Across this sample there are about 9,600 distinct CDR3 sequences, with roughly an eighth seen only once. Under 12% of the sample rests with the top ten.

The sample's time point, from its label and the paper: sample taken at primary tumor resection. The donors were more than 65 patients from the lung TRACERx cohort who had early-stage, untreated non-small cell lung cancer. Without any cell sorting, TCR sequencing was performed on whole RNA extracted either from tumor and nontumor lung tissue or from cryopreserved PBMC samples. Only patients with enough RNA available from two or more tumor regions were chosen for TCR sequencing. Before selection, tumor and adjacent nontumor lung specimens were reviewed by a lung pathologist. This sequence uses TRBV12-3 or TRBV12-4 and TRBJ2-3; 7 junctional bases match TRBD2. This sequence was found in a male donor with early-stage non-small cell lung cancer. Specimen: lung tumor tissue, collected at surgery. Here the CDR3 is given as CASSSPGLGADTQYF. The DNA sequence reads TGTGCCAGCAGTTCCCCCGGACTAGGGGCAGATACGCAGTATTTT.